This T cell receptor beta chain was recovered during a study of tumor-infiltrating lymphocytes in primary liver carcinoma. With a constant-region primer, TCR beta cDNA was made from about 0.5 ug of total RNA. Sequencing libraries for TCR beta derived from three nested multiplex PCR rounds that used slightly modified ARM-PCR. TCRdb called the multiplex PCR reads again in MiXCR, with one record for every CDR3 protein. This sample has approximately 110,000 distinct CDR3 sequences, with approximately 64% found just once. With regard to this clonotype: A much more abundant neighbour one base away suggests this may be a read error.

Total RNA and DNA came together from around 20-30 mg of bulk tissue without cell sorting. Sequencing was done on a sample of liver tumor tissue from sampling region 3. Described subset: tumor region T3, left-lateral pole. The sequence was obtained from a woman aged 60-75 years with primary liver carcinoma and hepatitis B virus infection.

Written as DNA, the CDR3 is TGTGCCAGCAGCTCGCCCGGGACAGTGTACACCGGGGAGCTGTTTTTT. This sequence encodes CASSSPGTVYTGELFF. The J gene is TRBJ2-2, the V gene TRBV13, with 7 positions matching TRBD1. Germline lookup yields CDR1 PRHDT and CDR2 FYEKMQ (reference sequence). With 4 bases clipped from V and 3 bases from J, the junction kept 8 bases outside the gene matches. This CDR3 is built from 16 residues.